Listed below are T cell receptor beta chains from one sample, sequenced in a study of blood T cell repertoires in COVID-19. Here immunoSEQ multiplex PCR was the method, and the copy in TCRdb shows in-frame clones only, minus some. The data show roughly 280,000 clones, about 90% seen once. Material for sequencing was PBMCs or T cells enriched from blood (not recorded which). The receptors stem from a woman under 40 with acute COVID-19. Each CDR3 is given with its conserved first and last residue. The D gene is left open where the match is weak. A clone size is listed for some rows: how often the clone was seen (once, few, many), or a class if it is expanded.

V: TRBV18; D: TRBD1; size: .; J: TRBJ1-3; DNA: TGTGCCAGCTCACCGGGACAGCTCTCTGGAAACACCATATATTTT; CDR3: CASSPGQLSGNTIYF
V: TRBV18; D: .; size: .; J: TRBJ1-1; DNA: TGTGCCAGCTCAACGACAGGAGTGAACACTGAAGCTTTCTTT; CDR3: CASSTTGVNTEAFF
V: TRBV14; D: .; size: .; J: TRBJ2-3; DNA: TGTGCCAGCAGCCGGCGCGGGCCTAGCACAGATACGCAGTATTTT; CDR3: CASSRRGPSTDTQYF
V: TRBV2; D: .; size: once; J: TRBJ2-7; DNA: TGTGCCAGCAGTGACGGACTTATCTACGAGCAGTACTTC; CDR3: CASSDGLIYEQYF
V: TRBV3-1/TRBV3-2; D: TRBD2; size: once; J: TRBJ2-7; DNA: TGTGCCAGCAGCCAAGGGAGCGGGGCGAACTACGAGCAGTACTTC; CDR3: CASSQGSGANYEQYF
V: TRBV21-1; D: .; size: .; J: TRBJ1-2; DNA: TGTGCCAGCAGCATTCAAAAACAGGGGGCTCAGGGCTACACCTTC; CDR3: CASSIQKQGAQGYTF
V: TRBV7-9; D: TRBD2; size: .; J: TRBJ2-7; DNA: TGTGCCAGCAGCCCACTGGGAGCGGGAAATGGCGAGCAGTACTTC; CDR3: CASSPLGAGNGEQYF
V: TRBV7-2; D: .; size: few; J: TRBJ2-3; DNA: TGTGCCAGCAGCTTACAAGCGGGTAGCACAGATACGCAGTATTTT; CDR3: CASSLQAGSTDTQYF
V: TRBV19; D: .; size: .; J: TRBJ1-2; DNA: TGTGCCAGTAGTAAAACAGGGCCCTACACCTTC; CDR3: CASSKTGPYTF
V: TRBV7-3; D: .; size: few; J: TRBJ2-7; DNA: TGTGCCAGCAGCCCGGACAGCTCCTACGAGCAGTACTTC; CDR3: CASSPDSSYEQYF
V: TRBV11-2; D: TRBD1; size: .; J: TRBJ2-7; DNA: TGTGCCAGCAGCTTAGCCGGCAGGGGACAGTGGATGTACGAGCAGTACTTC; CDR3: CASSLAGRGQWMYEQYF
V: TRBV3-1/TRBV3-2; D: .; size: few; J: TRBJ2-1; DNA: TGTGCCAGCACCAACGAGGCGGGGTACAGTCTTCGGAGTGAGCAGTTCTTC; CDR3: CASTNEAGYSLRSEQFF
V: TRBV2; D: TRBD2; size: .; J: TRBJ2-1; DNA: TGTGCCAGCAGTGGAGCGGGAGCGTTCCTTAATGAGCAGTTCTTC; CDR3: CASSGAGAFLNEQFF
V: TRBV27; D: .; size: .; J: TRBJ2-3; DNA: TGTGCCAGCAGTTTTAGGGGAACAGATACGCAGTATTTT; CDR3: CASSFRGTDTQYF
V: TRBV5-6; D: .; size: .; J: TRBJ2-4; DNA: TGTGCCAGCAGCTACACGGTGGCGGAAAACATTCAGTACTTC; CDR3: CASSYTVAENIQYF
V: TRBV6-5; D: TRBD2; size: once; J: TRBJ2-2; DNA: TGTGCCACACCACTAGCGGGAGTAGAAACCGGGGAGCTGTTTTTT; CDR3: CATPLAGVETGELFF
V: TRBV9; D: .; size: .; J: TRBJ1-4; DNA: TGTGCCAGCAGTACAGGGTCCAATGAAAAACTGTTTTTT; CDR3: CASSTGSNEKLFF
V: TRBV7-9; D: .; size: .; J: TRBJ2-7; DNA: TGTGCCAGCAGCTTAAGTGCAGGGATATCCTACGAGCAGTACTTC; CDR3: CASSLSAGISYEQYF
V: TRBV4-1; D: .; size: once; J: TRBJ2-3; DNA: TGCGCCAGCAGCCAGGCTCCTAGCGTCCCTAGCACAGATACGCAGTATTTT; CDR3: CASSQAPSVPSTDTQYF
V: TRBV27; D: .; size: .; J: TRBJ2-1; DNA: TGTGCCAGCAGTTCGGTAGCTAAGGATGAGCAGTTCTTC; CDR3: CASSSVAKDEQFF
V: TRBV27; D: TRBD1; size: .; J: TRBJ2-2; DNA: TGTGCCAGCAGTCCGCGGGACAGGGGAAACACCGGGGAGCTGTTTTTT; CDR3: CASSPRDRGNTGELFF
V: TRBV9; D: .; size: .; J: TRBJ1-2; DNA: TGTGCCAGCAGCGAGGGCGGGACTACGTCGATAGGCTACACCTTC; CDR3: CASSEGGTTSIGYTF
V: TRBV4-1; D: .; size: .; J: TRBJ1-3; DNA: TGCGCCAGCAGCCAACCAGCTAGAGACTCTGGAAACACCATATATTTT; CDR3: CASSQPARDSGNTIYF
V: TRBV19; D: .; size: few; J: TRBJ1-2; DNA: TGTGCCAGTAGTATTCTGTCGGCGGGTAGCCATGGCTACACCTTC; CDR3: CASSILSAGSHGYTF
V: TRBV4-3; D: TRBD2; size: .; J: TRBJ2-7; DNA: TGCGCCAGCAGCCATACTTATGGACTAGCGGGAGGCCTCGAGCAGTACTTC; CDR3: CASSHTYGLAGGLEQYF
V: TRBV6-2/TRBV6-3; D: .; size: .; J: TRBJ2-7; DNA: TGTGCCAGCAGTTACGGCCAAATGGTGCACGAGCAGTACTTC; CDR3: CASSYGQMVHEQYF
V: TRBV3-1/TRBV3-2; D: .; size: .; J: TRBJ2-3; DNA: TGTGCCAGCAGCCAATTGAATCGGGAGTTTACGCAGTATTTT; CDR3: CASSQLNREFTQYF
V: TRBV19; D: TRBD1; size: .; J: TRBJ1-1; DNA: TGTGCCAGTAGTGGGACAGGGTCTGGCGTCACTGAAGCTTTCTTT; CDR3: CASSGTGSGVTEAFF
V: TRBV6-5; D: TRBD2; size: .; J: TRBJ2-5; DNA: TGTGCCAGCAGTCCCCGCGGGGAGGGGGAGACCCAGTACTTC; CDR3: CASSPRGEGETQYF
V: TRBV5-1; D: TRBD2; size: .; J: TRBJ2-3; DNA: TGCGCCAGCAGTTTTATAGCGGGAGCAGCAGATACGCAGTATTTT; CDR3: CASSFIAGAADTQYF
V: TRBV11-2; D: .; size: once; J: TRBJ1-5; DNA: TGTGCCAGCAGTCTGACACTAGATAGCAATCAGCCCCAGCATTTT; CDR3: CASSLTLDSNQPQHF
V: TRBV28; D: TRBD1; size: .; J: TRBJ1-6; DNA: TGTGCCAGCAGTTTATATGGGGGGACAGGGTCCCCCTCACCCCTCCACTTT; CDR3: CASSLYGGTGSPSPLHF
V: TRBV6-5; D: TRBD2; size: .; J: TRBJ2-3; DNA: TGTGCCAGCAGTACAGGACTAGCCGTCACAGATACGCAGTATTTT; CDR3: CASSTGLAVTDTQYF
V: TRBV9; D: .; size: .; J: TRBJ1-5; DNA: TGTGCCAGCAGCGTTGGTTCAGGGCTGGGGCAGCCCCAGCATTTT; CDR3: CASSVGSGLGQPQHF
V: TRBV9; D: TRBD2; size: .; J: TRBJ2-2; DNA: TGTGCCAGCAGCGTAGATCCGAAGCGGGAGGGCCCCGGGGAGCTGTTTTTT; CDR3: CASSVDPKREGPGELFF
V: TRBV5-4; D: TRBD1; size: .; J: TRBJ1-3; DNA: TGTGCCAGCAGCCGGGACAGGGGAATGACTGGAAACACCATATATTTT; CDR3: CASSRDRGMTGNTIYF
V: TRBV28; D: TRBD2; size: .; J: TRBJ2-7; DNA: TGTGCCAGCAGTTTAGCTAGGAGCGGGGTAGACGAGCAGTACTTC; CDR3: CASSLARSGVDEQYF
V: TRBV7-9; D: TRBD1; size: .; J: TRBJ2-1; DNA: TGTGCCAGCAGAGACAGGGACAGTTCCAATGAGCAGTTCTTC; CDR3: CASRDRDSSNEQFF
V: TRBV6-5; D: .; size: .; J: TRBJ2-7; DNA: TGTGCCAGCAGTTACATCGCGGGGGCGAACTACGAGCAGTACTTC; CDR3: CASSYIAGANYEQYF
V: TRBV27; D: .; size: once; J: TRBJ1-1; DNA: TGTGCCAGCAGTTTAAGGGGGAACGCTGAAGCTTTCTTT; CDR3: CASSLRGNAEAFF
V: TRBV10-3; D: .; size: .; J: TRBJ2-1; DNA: TGTGCCACCAGGGTCTCATTAGTTGACTCCTACAATGAGCAGTTCTTC; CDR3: CATRVSLVDSYNEQFF
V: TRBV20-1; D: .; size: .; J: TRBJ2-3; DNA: TGCAGTGCCCCGGGGGTAGATACGCAGTATTTT; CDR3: CSAPGVDTQYF
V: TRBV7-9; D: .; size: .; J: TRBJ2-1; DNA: TGTGCCAGCAGCCCCCCCTCTATACCAGAGCAGTTCTTC; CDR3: CASSPPSIPEQFF
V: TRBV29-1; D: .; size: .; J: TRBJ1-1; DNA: TGCAGCGTTGAAGAAAATCCAGGCGGGGGCACTGAAGCTTTCTTT; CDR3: CSVEENPGGGTEAFF
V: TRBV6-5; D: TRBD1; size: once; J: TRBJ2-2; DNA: TGTGCCAGCAGTCAAACAGGGGGCGCGACCGGGGAGCTGTTTTTT; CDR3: CASSQTGGATGELFF
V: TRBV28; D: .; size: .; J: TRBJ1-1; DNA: TGTGCCAGCAGTTCCCCAACAGGGCCGTGGTCTGAAGCTTTCTTT; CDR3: CASSSPTGPWSEAFF
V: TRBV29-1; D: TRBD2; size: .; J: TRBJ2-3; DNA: TGCAGCGTTGGAGGGGACTACGGATCTGGCACAGATACGCAGTATTTT; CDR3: CSVGGDYGSGTDTQYF
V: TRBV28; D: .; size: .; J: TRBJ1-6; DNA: TGTGCCAGCAGTGCGGGAGATAATTCACCCCTCCACTTT; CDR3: CASSAGDNSPLHF
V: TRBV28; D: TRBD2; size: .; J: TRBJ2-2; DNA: TGTGCCAGCAGTGTGCCTAGCGGGAGGGTGAACACCGGGGAGCTGTTTTTT; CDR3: CASSVPSGRVNTGELFF
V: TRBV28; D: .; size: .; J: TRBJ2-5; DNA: TGTGCCAGCAGTTTAGGACAGCTTAGACAGGAGACCCAGTACTTC; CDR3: CASSLGQLRQETQYF
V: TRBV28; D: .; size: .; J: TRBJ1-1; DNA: TGTGCCAGCAGTCCGCTGGACAGCGTGAACACTGAAGCTTTCTTT; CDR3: CASSPLDSVNTEAFF
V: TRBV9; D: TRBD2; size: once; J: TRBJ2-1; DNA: TGTGCCAGCAGCGCGCTCCCTCCCACCGCGGGAGTATACAATGAGCAGTTCTTC; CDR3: CASSALPPTAGVYNEQFF
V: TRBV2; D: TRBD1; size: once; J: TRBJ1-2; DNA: TGTGCCAGCAGTTCCAGGGGGTTCTATGGCTACACCTTC; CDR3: CASSSRGFYGYTF
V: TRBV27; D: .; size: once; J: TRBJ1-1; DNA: TGTGCCAGCAGTTTTGGGGGGAGCACTGAAGCTTTCTTT; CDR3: CASSFGGSTEAFF
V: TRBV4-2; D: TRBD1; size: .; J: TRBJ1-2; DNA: TGTGCCAGCAGCGAGGAGACAGGGATCGAGTCTGCTGGCTACACCTTC; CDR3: CASSEETGIESAGYTF
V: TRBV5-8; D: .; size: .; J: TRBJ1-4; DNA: TGTGCCAGCAGCTTGGCCGGCAGGCCAACTAATGAAAAACTGTTTTTT; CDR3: CASSLAGRPTNEKLFF
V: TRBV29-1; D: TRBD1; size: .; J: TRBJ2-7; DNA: TGCAGCGGAGGGCAGGGGGCCTCCTACGAGCAGTACTTC; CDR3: CSGGQGASYEQYF